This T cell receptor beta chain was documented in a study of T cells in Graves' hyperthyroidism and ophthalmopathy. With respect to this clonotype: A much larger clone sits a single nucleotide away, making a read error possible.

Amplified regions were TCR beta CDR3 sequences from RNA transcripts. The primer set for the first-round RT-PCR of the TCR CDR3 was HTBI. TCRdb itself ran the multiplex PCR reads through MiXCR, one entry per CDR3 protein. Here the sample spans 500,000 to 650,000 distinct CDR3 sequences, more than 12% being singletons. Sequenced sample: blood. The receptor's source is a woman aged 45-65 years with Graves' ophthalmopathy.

This CDR3 is CGSSPRDDNYGYTF. In DNA, the CDR3 is TGTGGCAGCAGCCCCCGGGACGACAACTATGGCTACACCTTC. The chain employs TRBV13 and TRBJ1-2; a possible D gene is TRBD1 (5 bases). The CDR3 has 14 amino acids. Germline CDR1 PRHDT, CDR2 FYEKMQ (reference sequence).